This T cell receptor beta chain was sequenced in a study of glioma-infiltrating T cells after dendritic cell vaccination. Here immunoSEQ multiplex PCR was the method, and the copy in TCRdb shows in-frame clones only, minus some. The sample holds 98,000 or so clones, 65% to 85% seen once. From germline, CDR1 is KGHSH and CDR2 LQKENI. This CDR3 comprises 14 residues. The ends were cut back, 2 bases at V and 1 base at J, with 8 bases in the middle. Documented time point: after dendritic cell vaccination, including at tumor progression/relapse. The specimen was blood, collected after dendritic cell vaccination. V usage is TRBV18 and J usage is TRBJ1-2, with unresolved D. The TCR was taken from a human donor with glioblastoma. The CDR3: CASSPSSDNYGYTF. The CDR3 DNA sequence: TGTGCCAGCTCACCATCATCAGATAACTATGGCTACACCTTC.